The sequence of this T cell receptor (beta chain) was determined in a study of blood T cell repertoires in COVID-19. Study-wide context: The United States, Italy and Spain provided the acute and convalescent COVID-19 samples. Sources were T cells, B-cell-depleted T cells, or PBMCs; the material itself was cDNA or gDNA.

Authors' data handling: Estimation of nucleated cell counts was performed using reference gene primer amplification. Using immunoSEQ multiplex PCR, the repertoire was profiled, and TCRdb retains in-frame clones only, with some absent. Clone size and the V and J calls come from that table; the DNA yielded D and trimming. This table holds about 190,000 clones, 88% found once. Per the germline V gene, CDR1 is SGHAT and CDR2 is FQNNGV. V was trimmed by 5 bases and J by 5 bases, leaving 16 bases between them. There are 14 residues in the CDR3. The sequencing sample was made of peripheral blood. The source of this sequence is a man aged 25 to 40 with acute or convalescent COVID-19. The gene calls are TRBV11-2 and TRBJ2-7; perhaps TRBD2 as D (6 bases). Written as DNA, the CDR3 is TGTGCCAGCAGCCCCCAGCGGGTGGGCCACGAGCAGTACTTC. Amino acids: CASSPQRVGHEQYF.